This entry lists 26 T cell receptor beta chains sequenced from one sample in a study of T cells in Graves' hyperthyroidism and ophthalmopathy. The CDR3 regions of TCR beta were amplified from RNA transcripts. Using the HTBI primer set, a first-round RT-PCR was run on the TCR CDR3. TCRdb processed the multiplex PCR reads anew with MiXCR; each CDR3 protein has one entry. The profile shows about 640,000 distinct CDR3 sequences, roughly 15% of them singletons. The sample was blood. The receptors here all came from a woman aged 45-60 years with Graves' ophthalmopathy.

The gene calls are TRBV19 and TRBJ2-1; 13 nucleotides match TRBD2. The CDR3 length is 18 residues. Germline V gene data show CDR1 as LNHDA and CDR2 as SQIVND (reference sequence). J was trimmed by 6 bases and V by 4 bases; bases with no gene match: 12. This chain's CDR3 is CASSRRLAGGPRSNEQFF. The CDR3 DNA reads TGTGCCAGTAGTAGACGACTAGCGGGAGGCCCTCGTAGCAATGAGCAGTTCTTC.

This clonotype occurred a few times. The chain joins TRBV7-2 to TRBJ1-1; D is perhaps TRBD1 (5 bases). Germline CDR1 and CDR2: SGHTA and FQGNSA. CDR3 length equals 16 residues. Trimming left V 3 bases short and J 4 bases short, with 18 bases between. The DNA of the CDR3 is TGTGCCAGCAGCTTTACTTCCGGGGCAGGTGCCACTGAAGCTTTCTTT. Amino acid sequence: CASSFTSGAGATEAFF.

The chain recombines TRBV9 with TRBJ2-3; 11 bases align to TRBD2. Trimming cost V 0 bases and J 2 bases; bases outside gene matches: 5. The CDR3 is 17 amino acids. Germline values: CDR1 SGDLS, CDR2 YYNGEE. The chain's CDR3 is CASSVGTSGSYTDTQYF. CDR3 DNA sequence: TGTGCCAGCAGCGTAGGCACTAGCGGGAGTTACACAGATACGCAGTATTTT. Full variable domain (remainder filled in from reference TRBV9 and TRBJ2-3): DSGVTQTPKHLITATGQRVTLRCSPRSGDLSVYWYQQSLDQGLQFLIQYYNGEERAKGNILERFSAQQFPDLHSELNLSSLELGDSALYFCASSVGTSGSYTDTQYFGPGTRLTVL.

This clonotype was observed at least ten times. The rearrangement uses TRBV6-1 and TRBJ2-1; D may correspond to TRBD1 or TRBD2 (5 bases each). Germline V gives CDR1 MNHNS, CDR2 SASEGT. The CDR3 spans 14 residues. V was clipped by 6 bases and J by 0 bases, with 9 bases between them. For the CDR3, the DNA is TGTGCCAGCAGCTCAGGGAGCTCCTACAATGAGCAGTTCTTC. This gives the protein CASSSGSSYNEQFF.

This chain connects TRBV27 to TRBJ1-1; 7 bases agree with TRBD1. V lost 5 bases and J lost 2; bases outside the gene matches: 26. Germline CDR1 and CDR2: MNHEY and SMNVEV (reference sequence). The length of the CDR3 is 21 residues. CDR3: CASSTSNSVRGGTATNTEAFF. The DNA for the CDR3 is TGTGCCAGCAGTACTTCCAACTCGGTACGGGGGGGGACAGCGACAAACACTGAAGCTTTCTTT.

The sample holds many counts of this clonotype. The chain joins TRBV28 to TRBJ2-1; TRBD2 agrees at 13 bases. Losses at the gene ends were 5 bases for V and 6 bases for J; bases not matched to a gene: 10. This CDR3 contains 17 residues. The germline V gene encodes CDR1 MDHEN and CDR2 SYDVKM. CDR3 region: CASSLRTSGSTINEQFF. In DNA, the CDR3 is TGTGCCAGCAGTCTCCGGACTAGCGGGAGTACCATCAATGAGCAGTTCTTC.

The CDR3 spells CATRLGSTGELFF. DNA for the CDR3: TGTGCCACCAGGTTGGGGTCCACCGGGGAGCTGTTTTTT. This sequence joins TRBV24-1 and TRBJ2-2, with D hard to call. The V end was cut by 7 bases, the J end by 4 bases, with 9 bases between. Germline V gives CDR1 KGHDR, CDR2 SFDVKD. The CDR3 runs 13 residues.

This clonotype was seen repeatedly, ten times or more. The gene calls are TRBV29-1 and TRBJ1-5, with a weak D call TRBD1 (6 bases). This CDR3 spans 13 amino acids. Trimming left V 3 bases short and J 2 bases short, with 8 bases between. The germline V gene has CDR1 SQVTM and CDR2 ANQGSEA. The CDR3 sequence is CSVDGGGNQPQHF. CDR3 in DNA: TGCAGCGTTGACGGGGGCGGCAATCAGCCCCAGCATTTT.

This clonotype was observed a few times. The V call is TRBV30, the J call TRBJ1-2, with TRBD1 as a possible D gene (5 bases). The CDR3 extends over 13 amino acids. Trimming removed 1 base at V and 6 bases at J, with 12 bases between. The germline CDR1 and CDR2 sequences are GTSNPN and SVGIG (reference sequence). The CDR3: CAWSAFGAHGYTF. For the CDR3, the DNA is TGTGCCTGGAGTGCATTCGGGGCCCATGGCTACACCTTC.

In this sample, this clonotype turned up many times. V and J are TRBV20-1 and TRBJ1-2; D perhaps matches TRBD1 (5 bases). Trimming stripped 5 bases from V and 4 bases from J, with 14 bases between. The CDR3 length is 13 residues. Germline values: CDR1 DFQATT, CDR2 SNEGSKA (reference sequence). The CDR3 spells CSAGRDPSYGYTF. The CDR3 DNA reads as TGCAGTGCTGGCCGGGACCCAAGCTATGGCTACACCTTC.

This clonotype has ten or more counts. The chain joins TRBV19 to TRBJ1-1; no firm D call. V was clipped by 7 bases and J by 1 base, with 10 bases between them. This CDR3 region has 13 residues. Germline CDR1 is LNHDA and CDR2 is SQIVND (reference sequence). CDR3 loop: CASKAGGNTEAFF. In DNA form, the CDR3 reads TGTGCCAGTAAAGCAGGCGGGAACACTGAAGCTTTCTTT.

This clonotype was found many times. The V and J genes are TRBV20-1 and TRBJ2-3, with TRBD2 identical over 12 bases. The CDR3 is 15 amino acids. The V gene end was trimmed by 3 bases and the J gene end by 6 bases; junction bases not matched to a gene: 7. From germline, CDR1 is DFQATT and CDR2 SNEGSKA (reference sequence). The CDR3 is CSARDPSGRGDTQYF. In DNA form, the CDR3 reads TGCAGTGCTAGGGACCCTAGCGGGAGGGGTGATACGCAGTATTTT.

This clonotype occurred many times. V is TRBV6-1 and J is TRBJ2-7, with D tentatively TRBD2 (5 bases). V was cut by 1 base and J by 2 bases, with 12 bases left in between. The CDR3 runs to 15 residues. CDR1 MNHNS and CDR2 SASEGT come from the germline V gene. The CDR3 loop is CASSEGASGTYEQYF. As DNA, the CDR3 is TGTGCCAGCAGTGAAGGGGCGAGCGGAACCTACGAGCAGTACTTC.

This clonotype was recorded many times. This sequence joins TRBV3-1 and TRBJ2-1; D is uncertain. The CDR3 runs to 13 residues. Per germline, CDR1 LGHDT and CDR2 YNNKEL (reference sequence). The V end lost 5 bases, the J end lost 5 bases, and 10 bases lay between the germline ends. As DNA, the CDR3 is TGTGCCAGCAGCGCAGACTCGGACAATGAGCAGTTCTTC. This sequence encodes CASSADSDNEQFF.

This clonotype has at least ten counts. This chain uses TRBV6-4 with TRBJ2-3; possibly TRBD1 for D (5 bases). Germline V lookup: CDR1 MRHNA, CDR2 SNTAGT. V was shortened by 3 bases and J by 0 bases, with 7 bases between the two germline ends. The CDR3 sequence is 14 residues long. CDR3 region: CASSEKGSTDTQYF. In DNA form, the CDR3 reads TGTGCCAGCAGTGAAAAGGGGAGCACAGATACGCAGTATTTT.

This chain connects TRBV6-5 to TRBJ1-1; no clear D. V was shortened by 0 bases and J by 0 bases, with 5 bases between the two germline ends. CDR1 and CDR2 (germline): MNHEY, SVGAGI. This CDR3 has 14 residues. CDR3 sequence reads: CASSYSALNTEAFF. Here the CDR3 DNA reads TGTGCCAGCAGTTACTCGGCACTGAACACTGAAGCTTTCTTT.

This clonotype appeared many times. The rearrangement joins TRBV11-2 to TRBJ2-1; TRBD2 is a possible D gene (5 bases). V lost 10 bases, J lost 2 bases, and 12 bases lay in between. Per germline, CDR1 SGHAT and CDR2 FQNNGV. The CDR3 has 13 residues. DNA for the CDR3: TGTGCCACCCGGAGGCTCGCCTACAATGAGCAGTTCTTC. Its protein is CATRRLAYNEQFF.

This clonotype has ten or more counts. The gene calls are TRBV6-2 or TRBV6-3 and TRBJ2-1; perhaps TRBD1 as D (6 bases). This CDR3 contains 16 residues. With 5 bases removed from V and 3 bases from J, the gap between germline ends came to 17 bases. Germline CDR1 is MNHEY and CDR2 is SVGEGT. The chain's CDR3 is CASSPSGTNFYNEQFF. CDR3 in DNA: TGTGCCAGCAGTCCATCCGGGACAAATTTCTACAATGAGCAGTTCTTC.

This clonotype was counted only a few times. This chain links TRBV20-1 with TRBJ2-2, with D tentatively TRBD2 (5 bases). The germline V gene encodes CDR1 DFQATT and CDR2 SNEGSKA (reference sequence). V was cut by 2 bases and J by 4 bases, with 20 bases left in between. The CDR3 length is 17 residues. CDR3 protein: CSARIGLAPRSTGELFF. Here the CDR3 DNA reads TGCAGTGCTAGAATAGGCCTAGCACCTAGATCCACCGGGGAGCTGTTTTTT.

In this sample, this clonotype turned up many times. The chain uses TRBV6-5 and TRBJ1-5; D is ambiguous. The CDR3 covers 16 residues. V was cut by 0 bases and J by 2 bases, with 11 bases left in between. Germline-derived CDR1 and CDR2 are MNHEY and SVGAGI. CDR3 in amino acids: CASSYSGLGGNQPQHF. The CDR3 coding sequence is TGTGCCAGCAGTTACTCCGGCCTTGGGGGCAATCAGCCCCAGCATTTT.

This clonotype was observed a handful of times. The J gene is TRBJ2-7, the V gene TRBV7-6; 13 positions agree with TRBD2. V lost 5 bases to trimming and J lost 6 bases; unmatched junction nucleotides: 7. CDR3 length equals 15 residues. Germline CDR1 is SGHVS and CDR2 is FNYEAQ. The CDR3 loop reads CASSPLAGGPGEQYF. DNA for the CDR3: TGTGCCAGCAGCCCACTAGCGGGAGGGCCGGGCGAGCAGTACTTC.

In this sample, this clonotype turned up many times. This chain links TRBV24-1 with TRBJ2-1; 9 nucleotides agree with TRBD2. The V gene end was trimmed by 2 bases and the J gene end by 1 base; junction bases not matched to a gene: 14. This CDR3 comprises 20 residues. CDR1 KGHDR and CDR2 SFDVKD come from the germline V gene. This chain's CDR3 is CATSDSRASGKFWSYNEQFF. Here the CDR3 DNA reads TGTGCCACCAGTGATTCCCGGGCTAGCGGGAAGTTCTGGTCCTACAATGAGCAGTTCTTC.

The chain uses TRBV27 and TRBJ1-2; D is possibly TRBD1 (5 bases). CDR3 length: 13 amino acids. Per germline, CDR1 MNHEY and CDR2 SMNVEV (reference sequence). The V end was cut by 6 bases, the J end by 4 bases, with 12 bases between. CDR3 in amino acids: CASRPLGPYGYTF. DNA of the CDR3: TGTGCCAGCAGACCGCTGGGACCCTATGGCTACACCTTC.

This clonotype was seen a few times. This rearrangement joins TRBV11-3 to TRBJ2-3, with 7 bases fitting TRBD1. Germline CDR1 and CDR2: SGHNT and YENEEA. The CDR3 sequence is 17 residues long. V was pared by 1 base and J by 2 bases, with 9 bases of the junction left unmatched. CDR3 loop: CASSLGAQGVPTDTQYF. The CDR3 DNA reads TGTGCCAGCAGCTTAGGGGCCCAGGGGGTGCCCACAGATACGCAGTATTTT. Looking up the rest from reference TRBV11-3 and TRBJ2-3 gives the full variable domain: EAGVVQSPRYKIIEKKQPVAFWCNPISGHNTLYWYLQNLGQGPELLIRYENEEAVDDSQLPKDRFSAERLKGVDSTLKIQPAELGDSAVYLCASSLGAQGVPTDTQYFGPGTRLTVL.

This clonotype came up a few times. The genes are TRBV5-4 and TRBJ2-2; TRBD2 agrees at 11 bases. V was pared by 5 bases and J by 0 bases, with 9 bases of the junction left unmatched. The CDR3 runs 18 residues. Germline V gene sequence: CDR1 SGHNT, CDR2 YYREEE (reference sequence). For the CDR3, the DNA is TGTGCCAGCAGACAAACGACTAGCGGGATTACGAACACCGGGGAGCTGTTTTTT. This encodes CASRQTTSGITNTGELFF.

The chain couples TRBV2 to TRBJ2-2; D is perhaps TRBD1 (5 bases). The CDR3 runs 14 residues. Germline V gene sequence: CDR1 SNHLY, CDR2 FYNNEI. V was pared by 8 bases and J by 4 bases, with 14 bases between. CDR3 protein: CASAGRAPTGELFF. The DNA for the CDR3 is TGTGCCAGCGCTGGCAGGGCTCCCACCGGGGAGCTGTTTTTT.